This T cell receptor (beta chain) was documented in a study of immune heterogeneity within non-small cell lung tumors. Study overall: Squamous cell carcinomas accounted for 4 of the tumors, non-squamous carcinomas for around 10, and 1 was not otherwise specified.

This clonotype was seen more than once but under ten times. A first 10-cycle multiplex round used 32 V-gene and 13 J-gene primers on TCR beta CDR3. MiXCR, run by TCRdb on the multiplex PCR reads, gives a single entry per CDR3 protein. The table has over 25,000 distinct CDR3 sequences, more than 25% seen once; the top ten hold 4%. Bulk tumor genomic DNA constituted the template, at 550 to 750 ng per sample. Surgeons took several biopsies per primary tumor, spaced far apart, during surgery. Curative operations were performed on patients who had untreated, newly diagnosed non-small cell lung cancer. The sequenced sample was lung tumor tissue. This sequence was found in a man between 35 and 55 years old with non-small cell lung cancer.

CDR3 DNA: TGTGCCACCAGCAGAGTTATAATACTAGAAGAGACCGGGGAGCTGTTTTTT. Protein product: CATSRVIILEETGELFF. The rearrangement links TRBV15 to TRBJ2-2; TRBD2 is a possible D gene (5 bases). The CDR3 extends over 17 amino acids. Per germline, CDR1 LNHNV and CDR2 YYDKDF (reference sequence). V was pared by 1 base and J by 5 bases, with 17 bases between.